The 18 T cell receptor beta chains listed next were all sequenced from one sample in a study of radiation and T cells in renal cell carcinoma (dated by TCRdb to 2020 to 2022). What this sample's time point label stands for: blood 2 weeks post-SBRT. The sample's treatment or condition label is to be understood as: 15 Gy SBRT to primary tumor, nephrectomy 4 weeks later. Libraries were made using the immunoSEQ multiplex PCR assay. TCRdb mirrors the immuneACCESS table, restricted to in-frame sequences. Some clones are absent from its copies; in checked studies, under half trace to an unresolved V gene, and the reason for the others is unknown. Within this sample are fewer than 55,000 clones, with 75% to 85% of them counted one time only. Around 31% of the sample is in the top ten clones. The source material was blood, sampled from a patient whose treatment included radiotherapy and nephrectomy. All receptors come from a woman in her 70s with renal cell carcinoma.

The chain joins TRBV4-2 to TRBJ2-3, with 7 nucleotides matching TRBD2. The CDR3 runs 17 residues. Germline lookup yields CDR1 LGHNA and CDR2 YNFKEQ. With V trimmed by 1 base and J by 0 bases, 7 bases remained unmatched. CDR3 nucleotides: TGTGCCAGCAGCCAAGCTGACAGAGCGGGGAGCACAGATACGCAGTATTTT. Translating gives CASSQADRAGSTDTQYF.

The chain joins TRBV2 to TRBJ2-6; D could derive from TRBD1 or TRBD2 (5 bases each). Germline V gene data show CDR1 as SNHLY and CDR2 as FYNNEI. With 10 bases removed from V and 0 bases from J, the gap between germline ends came to 13 bases. The CDR3 totals 15 residues. The CDR3 protein is CAIRVGDSGANVLTF. CDR3 nucleotide sequence: TGTGCCATCCGAGTGGGGGACTCTGGGGCCAACGTCCTGACTTTC. Together with reference TRBV2 and TRBJ2-6, the CDR3 gives the full variable domain: EPEVTQTPSHQVTQMGQEVILRCVPISNHLYFYWYRQILGQKVEFLVSFYNNEISEKSEIFDDQFSVERPDGSNFTLKIRSTKLEDSAMYFCAIRVGDSGANVLTFGAGSRLTVL.

The chain carries TRBV6-5 and TRBJ2-7; D is perhaps TRBD1 (6 bases). Germline CDR1 and CDR2: MNHEY and SVGAGI. The CDR3 totals 13 residues. V was shortened by 8 bases and J by 2 bases, with 13 bases between the two germline ends. CDR3 DNA sequence: TGTGCCAGCCAAAGACAGGAAACCTACGAGCAGTACTTC. As protein: CASQRQETYEQYF.

The chain uses TRBV28 and TRBJ1-5; D gene unclear. Trimming pared 7 bases from V and 4 bases from J, leaving 11 bases between. This CDR3 contains 13 residues. The germline gives CDR1 MDHEN, CDR2 SYDVKM. The CDR3, as DNA: TGTGCCAGCACCTTATGGGGTAATCAGCCCCAGCATTTT. It encodes CASTLWGNQPQHF.

The V gene is TRBV19, the J gene TRBJ1-4; no clear D gene. Deletions cut 4 bases from V and 8 bases from J, with 5 bases between. This CDR3 spans 11 amino acids. Germline V gives CDR1 LNHDA, CDR2 SQIVND (reference sequence). CDR3: CASSRYEKLFF. CDR3 DNA: TGTGCCAGTAGTAGATACGAAAAACTGTTTTTT. Looking up the rest from reference TRBV19 and TRBJ1-4 gives the full variable domain: DGGITQSPKYLFRKEGQNVTLSCEQNLNHDAMYWYRQDPGQGLRLIYYSQIVNDFQKGDIAEGYSVSREKKESFPLTVTSAQKNPTAFYLCASSRYEKLFFGSGTQLSVL.

The chain is built from TRBV7-8 and TRBJ1-5, with D hard to call. Germline V lookup: CDR1 SGHVS, CDR2 FQNEAQ. CDR3 size: 17 residues. Trimming removed 3 bases at V and 0 bases at J, with 15 bases between. CDR3 DNA: TGTGCCAGCAGCTTGGCATCGTTGGGTTATAGCAATCAGCCCCAGCATTTT. It yields the protein CASSLASLGYSNQPQHF.

The chain employs TRBV5-1 and TRBJ2-3, with D possibly TRBD1 on 6 matching bases. V dropped 4 bases and J dropped 5 bases, with 23 bases sitting between them. The germline CDR1 and CDR2 sequences are SGHRS and YFSETQ. The CDR3 length is 17 residues. In DNA, the CDR3 is TGCGCCAGCAGCCCCAGTTGGACAGCCGCTAGGGGAGATACGCAGTATTTT. Encoded protein: CASSPSWTAARGDTQYF.

There are a few counts of this clone. This chain links TRBV6-5 with TRBJ1-6, with D unclear. Germline V lookup: CDR1 MNHEY, CDR2 SVGAGI. The V gene lost 8 bases and the J gene lost 6 bases, with 11 bases spanning the gap. CDR3 length equals 13 residues. CDR3 DNA sequence: TGTGCCAGCGGTTCACGTCCTAATTCACCCCTCCACTTT. Its protein is CASGSRPNSPLHF.

The V and J genes are TRBV12-5 and TRBJ2-2; no firm D call. V lost 0 bases to trimming and J lost 8 bases, with 10 bases between them. The length of the CDR3 is 14 residues. Germline V gene data show CDR1 as LGHNT and CDR2 as FRNRAP. The CDR3 region is CASGLVPNEGELFF. The CDR3 DNA sequence: TGTGCTAGTGGTTTGGTTCCCAACGAAGGGGAGCTGTTTTTT. The full variable domain, with the rest looked up from reference TRBV12-5 and TRBJ2-2, is DARVTQTPRHKVTEMGQEVTMRCQPILGHNTVFWYRQTMMQGLELLAYFRNRAPLDDSGMPKDRFSAEMPDATLATLKIQPSEPRDSAVYFCASGLVPNEGELFFGEGSRLTVL.

The chain carries TRBV6-4 and TRBJ2-5, with 10 bases fitting TRBD1. The CDR3 runs 16 residues. Germline CDR1 MRHNA, CDR2 SNTAGT. The V gene end was trimmed by 1 base and the J gene end by 2 bases; junction bases not matched to a gene: 4. The CDR3 DNA reads as TGTGCCAGCAGTGACTACAGGGACAGGGGTCAAGAGACCCAGTACTTC. It translates to CASSDYRDRGQETQYF.

This rearrangement joins TRBV5-1 to TRBJ2-1; TRBD2 matches 7 bases. The CDR3 sequence is 15 residues long. J was trimmed by 6 bases and V by 4 bases; bases with no gene match: 10. Looked up from germline, CDR1 is SGHRS and CDR2 is YFSETQ. CDR3 protein: CASSLTGGNLNEQFF. The CDR3 DNA reads TGCGCCAGCAGCCTTACGGGGGGTAACCTCAATGAGCAGTTCTTC.

In this sample, this clone turned up once. The CDR3 spells CASSVGTREETQYF. DNA for the CDR3: TGTGCCAGCAGCGTTGGGACTAGAGAAGAGACCCAGTACTTC. This chain connects TRBV9 to TRBJ2-5; 8 bases are a match to TRBD2. Germline V gene lookup returns CDR1 SGDLS and CDR2 YYNGEE. V trimming: 2 bases; J trimming: 3 bases; junction bases outside the gene matches: 3. The length of the CDR3 is 14 residues.

The chain links TRBV4-3 to TRBJ2-1; D might be TRBD2 (5 bases). Germline CDR1 is LGHNA and CDR2 is YSLEER. With 0 bases removed from V and 7 bases from J, the gap between germline ends came to 13 bases. The CDR3 totals 15 residues. CDR3 in amino acids: CASSQDVEGSNEQFF. CDR3 DNA: TGCGCCAGCAGCCAAGATGTTGAGGGAAGTAATGAGCAGTTCTTC.

This clone has more than one count but fewer than ten. This CDR3 is CSVAGTGANTEAFF. Here the CDR3 DNA reads TGCAGCGTCGCAGGGACAGGGGCGAACACTGAAGCTTTCTTT. The J gene is TRBJ1-1, the V gene TRBV29-1; 10 nucleotides match TRBD1. The germline CDR1 and CDR2 sequences are SQVTM and ANQGSEA. Losses at the gene ends were 6 bases for V and 1 base for J; bases not matched to a gene: 5. The CDR3 loop spans 14 amino acids.

The chain couples TRBV7-2 to TRBJ2-1, with D maybe TRBD2 (5 bases). CDR1 and CDR2 from the germline V gene are SGHTA and FQGNSA. V lost 1 base to trimming and J lost 0 bases, with 19 bases between them. The CDR3 is 19 amino acids. The CDR3 loop is CASSLVWATAESSYNEQFF. The CDR3 coding sequence is TGTGCCAGCAGCTTAGTTTGGGCAACAGCGGAAAGCTCCTACAATGAGCAGTTCTTC.

The V and J genes are TRBV12-5 and TRBJ2-7; a possible D gene is TRBD1 (6 bases). Between the trimmed V and J ends, which lost 3 bases and 2 bases, there was a span of 11 bases. The CDR3 is made up of 14 amino acids. CDR1 and CDR2 (germline): LGHNT, FRNRAP. The CDR3 sequence is CASGFKTGAYEQYF. CDR3 DNA: TGTGCTAGTGGTTTCAAGACAGGAGCCTACGAGCAGTACTTC.

This chain joins TRBV4-2 and TRBJ2-7; 11 positions match TRBD2. CDR1 is LGHNA and CDR2 is YNFKEQ in the germline V gene. V was pared by 1 base and J by 5 bases, with 4 bases of the junction left unmatched. The CDR3 totals 15 residues. The CDR3 loop reads CASSQGNSGGDEQYF. CDR3 coding DNA: TGTGCCAGCAGCCAAGGGAATAGCGGGGGGGACGAGCAGTACTTC.

This chain links TRBV7-2 with TRBJ1-2, with unresolved D. Trimming pared 1 base from V and 2 bases from J, leaving 5 bases between. CDR3 length equals 13 residues. In germline, CDR1 is SGHTA, CDR2 FQGNSA. The CDR3 region is CASSLDGNYGYTF. The CDR3 nucleotides are TGTGCCAGCAGCTTAGATGGGAACTATGGCTACACCTTC.